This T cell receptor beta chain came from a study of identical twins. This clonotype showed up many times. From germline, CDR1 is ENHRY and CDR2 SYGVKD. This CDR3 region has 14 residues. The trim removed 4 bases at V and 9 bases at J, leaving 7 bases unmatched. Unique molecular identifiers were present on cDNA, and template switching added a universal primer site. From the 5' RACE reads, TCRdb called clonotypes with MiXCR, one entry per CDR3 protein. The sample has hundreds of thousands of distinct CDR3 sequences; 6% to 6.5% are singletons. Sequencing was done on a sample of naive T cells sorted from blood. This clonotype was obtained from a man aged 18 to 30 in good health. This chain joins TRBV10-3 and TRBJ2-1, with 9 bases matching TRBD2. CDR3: CAISGWTSEGEQFF. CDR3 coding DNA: TGTGCCATCAGTGGGTGGACTAGCGAAGGTGAGCAGTTCTTC.